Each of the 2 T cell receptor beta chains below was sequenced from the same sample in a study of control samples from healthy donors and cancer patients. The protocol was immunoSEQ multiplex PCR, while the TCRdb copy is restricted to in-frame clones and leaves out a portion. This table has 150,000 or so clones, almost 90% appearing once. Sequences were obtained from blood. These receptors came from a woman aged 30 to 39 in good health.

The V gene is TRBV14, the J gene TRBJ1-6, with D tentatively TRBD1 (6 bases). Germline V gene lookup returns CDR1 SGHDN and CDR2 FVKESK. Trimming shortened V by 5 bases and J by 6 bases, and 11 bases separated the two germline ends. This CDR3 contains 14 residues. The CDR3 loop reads CASSKDSFNSPLHF. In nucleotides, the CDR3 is TGTGCCAGCAGCAAGGACAGCTTTAATTCACCCCTCCACTTT. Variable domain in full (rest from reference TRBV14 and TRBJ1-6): EAGVTQFPSHSVIEKGQTVTLRCDPISGHDNLYWYRRVMGKEIKFLLHFVKESKQDESGMPNNRFLAERTGGTYSTLKVQPAELEDSGVYFCASSKDSFNSPLHFGNGTRLTVT.

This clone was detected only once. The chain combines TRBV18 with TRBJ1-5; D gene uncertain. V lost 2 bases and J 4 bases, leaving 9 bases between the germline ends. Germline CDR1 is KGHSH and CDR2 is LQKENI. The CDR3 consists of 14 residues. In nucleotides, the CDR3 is TGTGCCAGCTCACCATCGGCAGTTAATCAGCCCCAGCATTTT. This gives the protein CASSPSAVNQPQHF.